Sequencing of this T cell receptor (beta chain) was carried out in a study of glioma-infiltrating T cells after dendritic cell vaccination. Turning to the study itself: Autologous tumor lysate was loaded overnight onto monocyte-derived dendritic cells grown seven days with IL-4 and GM-CSF. Patients received three intradermal dendritic cell vaccine injections at biweekly intervals.

The immunoSEQ assay amplified TCRB CDR3 from up to 2 ug DNA. The repertoire was sequenced with immunoSEQ multiplex PCR; TCRdb's copy has only in-frame clones and lacks some. The repertoire consists of about 110,000 clones, with roughly 89% occurring once and the leading ten covering 2.5% to 3.5%. Time point indicated: after dendritic cell vaccination, including at tumor progression/relapse. All glioblastoma patients lacked an isocitrate dehydrogenase mutation. V dropped 5 bases and J dropped 2; count of bases not matched to a gene: 6. From germline, CDR1 is MDHEN and CDR2 SYDVKM. This CDR3 comprises 15 residues.

The chain has TRBV28 and TRBJ2-7, with 10 bases identical to TRBD1. The origin of this receptor is a human donor with glioblastoma. The sequences come from blood, collected after dendritic cell vaccination. The CDR3 is CASSLTGTGAYEQYF. The CDR3 DNA reads as TGTGCCAGCAGTCTTACCGGGACAGGGGCCTACGAGCAGTACTTC.